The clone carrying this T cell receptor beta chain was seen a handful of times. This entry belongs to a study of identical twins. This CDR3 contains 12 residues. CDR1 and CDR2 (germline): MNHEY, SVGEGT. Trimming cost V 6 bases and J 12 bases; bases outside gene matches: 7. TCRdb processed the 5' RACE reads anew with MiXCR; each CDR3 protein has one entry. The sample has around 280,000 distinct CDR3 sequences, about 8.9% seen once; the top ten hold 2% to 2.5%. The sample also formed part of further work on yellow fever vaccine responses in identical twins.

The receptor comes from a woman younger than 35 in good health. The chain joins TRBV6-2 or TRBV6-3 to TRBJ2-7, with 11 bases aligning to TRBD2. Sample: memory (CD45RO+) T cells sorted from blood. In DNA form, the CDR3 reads TGTGCCAGCAGCCGACTAGCGGGATCGTCGTACTTC. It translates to CASSRLAGSSYF.